The 28 T cell receptor beta chains presented below share a single source sample, sequenced in a study of immune heterogeneity within non-small cell lung tumors. The authors used about 540 ng of bulk tumor genomic DNA per sample as template. Spaced far apart, several biopsies were taken from each primary tumor during surgery. Curative surgical treatment was performed in patients who had newly diagnosed, untreated non-small cell lung cancer. Multiplex PCR amplified the TCR beta CDR3 region. Its first round ran for nine to eleven cycles with 32 V and 13 J primers. Each CDR3 protein is one row after TCRdb ran MiXCR on the multiplex PCR reads. The sample carries around 23,000 distinct CDR3 sequences, 25% to 35% recorded once. The sequenced sample was lung tumor tissue. These receptors all stem from a man between 40 and 49 years old with non-small cell lung cancer.

This clonotype was seen a few times. Here the CDR3 DNA reads TGTGCCAGCAGCTCGGGTATGGCCTACGAGCAGTACTTC. Amino acid sequence: CASSSGMAYEQYF. The gene calls are TRBV7-2 and TRBJ2-7; no clear D gene. Trimming left V 4 bases short and J 2 bases short, with 9 bases between. This CDR3 has 13 residues. From germline, CDR1 is SGHTA and CDR2 FQGNSA. Full variable domain (missing parts from reference TRBV7-2 and TRBJ2-7): GAGVSQSPSNKVTEKGKDVELRCDPISGHTALYWYRQSLGQGLEFLIYFQGNSAPDKSGLPSDRFSAERTGGSVSTLTIQRTQQEDSAVYLCASSSGMAYEQYFGPGTRLTVT.

This clonotype was observed at least ten times. V usage is TRBV20-1 and J usage is TRBJ1-5, with TRBD1 matching 8 bases. CDR1 and CDR2 (germline): DFQATT, SNEGSKA (reference sequence). Trimming removed 2 bases from V and 3 bases from J; junction bases left unmatched: 9. The CDR3 is made up of 16 amino acids. The CDR3 protein is CSARSSTGANNQPQHF. The CDR3 DNA follows: TGCAGTGCTAGAAGTTCGACAGGGGCTAACAATCAGCCCCAGCATTTT.

The CDR3 nucleotides are TGCAGTGCCCAGGGCTTCGGGTCGTATCAAAAACTGTTTTTT. Amino acid sequence: CSAQGFGSYQKLFF. The chain carries TRBV20-1 and TRBJ1-4; D is perhaps TRBD1 (5 bases). CDR3 length: 14 residues. The V and J ends lost 6 bases and 9 bases respectively, with 20 bases between them. Germline-derived CDR1 and CDR2 are DFQATT and SNEGSKA (reference sequence).

Comment on this clonotype: A read error is possible here, since a much larger clone lies one base away. This chain links TRBV9 with TRBJ1-4; D possibly corresponds to TRBD1 (6 bases). This CDR3 is built from 15 residues. Germline loops: CDR1 SGDLS, CDR2 YYNGEE. The CDR3 loop reads CARSVVGGGNEKLFF. The CDR3 bases are TGTGCCAGAAGCGTAGTCGGGGGCGGAAATGAAAAACTGTTTTTT.

V usage is TRBV13 and J usage is TRBJ2-3, with D hard to call. The germline CDR1 and CDR2 sequences are PRHDT and FYEKMQ (reference sequence). Trimming took 5 bases from V and 2 from J, leaving 11 bases between them. The CDR3 extends over 14 amino acids. The CDR3 here is CASSSTVTTDTQYF. Here the CDR3 DNA reads TGTGCCAGCAGCAGCACAGTGACCACAGATACGCAGTATTTT. Combining the CDR3 with reference TRBV13 and TRBJ2-3 gives the whole variable domain AAGVIQSPRHLIKEKRETATLKCYPIPRHDTVYWYQQGPGQDPQFLISFYEKMQSDKGSIPDRFSAQQFSDYHSELNMSSLELGDSALYFCASSSTVTTDTQYFGPGTRLTVL.

This clonotype was detected a few times. The V gene is TRBV20-1, the J gene TRBJ1-1; the match to TRBD1 covers 8 bases. The length of the CDR3 is 14 residues. The junction had 7 bases not matched to a gene; V was cut back by 3 bases and J by 4 bases. Germline V gives CDR1 DFQATT, CDR2 SNEGSKA (reference sequence). CDR3 DNA sequence: TGCAGTGCTAGGACAGGGCAGGGGGCCACTGAAGCTTTCTTT. This sequence encodes CSARTGQGATEAFF.

This clonotype has a handful of counts. This chain links TRBV19 with TRBJ2-2; TRBD2 might be the D (5 bases). The CDR3 spans 17 residues. The V and J ends lost 4 bases and 7 bases respectively, with 22 bases between them. Germline V CDR1 and CDR2: LNHDA, SQIVND (reference sequence). The CDR3 DNA reads TGTGCCAGTAGTAAGGGTCGACGCGGGCTGAGGGACGGGGAGCTGTTTTTT. Protein product: CASSKGRRGLRDGELFF.

By its share, this clonotype is medium-sized. The chain employs TRBV15 and TRBJ1-4, with 7 nucleotides matching TRBD1. The CDR3 has 16 residues. The junction had 7 bases not matched to a gene; V was cut back by 1 base and J by 5 bases. CDR1 is LNHNV, CDR2 YYDKDF, per germline (reference sequence). The CDR3 loop reads CATSRATGAINEKLFF. The CDR3 DNA reads TGTGCCACCAGCAGAGCCACAGGGGCGATAAATGAAAAACTGTTTTTT.

The chain couples TRBV20-1 to TRBJ2-5, with TRBD2 as a possible D gene (6 bases). Trimming cost V 5 bases and J 5 bases, with 15 bases left between them. The CDR3 consists of 13 residues. Germline assignment: CDR1 DFQATT and CDR2 SNEGSKA (reference sequence). For the CDR3, the DNA is TGCAGTGCTGGGAAGGGAGGTTGGGAGACCCAGTACTTC. It codes for CSAGKGGWETQYF.

Worth noting for this clonotype: This sequence may be a read error, since a much larger clone differs from it by one base. This rearrangement joins TRBV2 to TRBJ2-5; 9 bases agree with TRBD1. The CDR3 runs to 15 residues. The J segment lost 4 bases and the V segment lost 4 bases, leaving 7 bases of the junction unmatched. The germline V gene has CDR1 SNHLY and CDR2 FYNNEI. CDR3 in amino acids: CASSVWTGVGETQYF. The CDR3 bases are TGTGCCAGCAGTGTGTGGACAGGGGTTGGAGAGACCCAGTACTTC.

This clonotype turned up a few times. This chain joins TRBV6-5 and TRBJ2-7, with 12 bases fitting TRBD2. J lost 1 base, V lost 7 bases, and 8 bases had no gene match. The CDR3 totals 16 residues. The germline CDR1 and CDR2 sequences are MNHEY and SVGAGI. CDR3 sequence: CASIWTSGIGSYEQYF. CDR3 nucleotides: TGTGCCAGCATTTGGACTAGCGGGATTGGTTCCTACGAGCAGTACTTC.

With regard to this clonotype: It may be a read error: a sequence one base away is much more abundant. V is TRBV18 and J is TRBJ1-2; 10 nucleotides match TRBD1. The trim removed 4 bases at V and 6 bases at J, leaving 5 bases unmatched. CDR1 KGHSH and CDR2 LQKENI come from the germline V gene. CDR3 length equals 14 residues. CDR3 sequence reads: CASSHPGTGDGYTF. The CDR3, as DNA: TGTGCCAGCTCACACCCGGGGACAGGGGATGGCTACACCTTC. Drawing the rest from reference TRBV18 and TRBJ1-2, the complete variable domain is NAGVMQNPRHLVRRRGQEARLRCSPMKGHSHVYWYRQLPEEGLKFMVYLQKENIIDESGMPKERFSAEFPKEGPSILRIQQVVRGDSAAYFCASSHPGTGDGYTFGSGTRLTVV.

Sample share makes this clonotype medium-sized (0.01 to 0.1%). The gene calls are TRBV6-1 and TRBJ2-7, with 10 bases identical to TRBD1. CDR1 MNHNS and CDR2 SASEGT come from the germline V gene. The CDR3 spans 17 residues. V lost 4 bases and J lost 4; bases outside the gene matches: 13. The CDR3 protein is CASSARDRGPHLYEQYF. CDR3 DNA sequence: TGTGCCAGCAGTGCCCGGGACAGGGGCCCGCACCTATACGAGCAGTACTTC.

This clonotype was observed many times. V is TRBV20-1 and J is TRBJ2-7, with 9 nucleotides matching TRBD2. The trim removed 2 bases at V and 6 bases at J, leaving 5 bases unmatched. This CDR3 is 13 amino acids long. Germline assignment: CDR1 DFQATT and CDR2 SNEGSKA (reference sequence). The CDR3 reads CSARLAGTIEQYF. Here the CDR3 DNA reads TGCAGTGCTAGACTAGCGGGAACGATCGAGCAGTACTTC.

The sample holds a few counts of this clonotype. The chain links TRBV2 to TRBJ2-3; 10 nucleotides match TRBD1. Per germline, CDR1 SNHLY and CDR2 FYNNEI. The length of the CDR3 is 15 residues. J was trimmed by 7 bases and V by 5 bases; bases with no gene match: 9. The chain's CDR3 is CASSSDRGQWHTQYF. The CDR3, as DNA: TGTGCCAGCAGTTCCGACAGGGGGCAGTGGCATACGCAGTATTTT.

The chain recombines TRBV5-6 with TRBJ2-7; TRBD1 agrees at 9 bases. V lost 4 bases to trimming and J lost 6 bases; unmatched junction nucleotides: 11. This CDR3 has 15 residues. Germline CDR1 SGHDT, CDR2 YYEEEE. CDR3 protein: CASSAEGQGECEQYF. In DNA form, the CDR3 reads TGTGCCAGCAGCGCCGAGGGACAGGGAGAATGCGAGCAGTACTTC. Using reference TRBV5-6 and TRBJ2-7 for the parts outside the CDR3, the full variable domain is DAGVTQSPTHLIKTRGQQVTLRCSPKSGHDTVSWYQQALGQGPQFIFQYYEEEERQRGNFPDRFSGHQFPNYSSELNVNALLLGDSALYLCASSAEGQGECEQYFGPGTRLTVT.

For this clonotype: The junction departs from germline at one end; a sequencing error may be responsible. The DNA of the CDR3 is TGTGCCAGCATCTTAGACCCTCGGAACACTGAAGCTTTCTTT. Amino acid sequence: CASILDPRNTEAFF. This chain links TRBV7-9 with TRBJ1-1; D remains unclear. This CDR3 has 14 residues. The germline V gene has CDR1 SEHNR and CDR2 FQNEAQ (reference sequence).

This clonotype was recorded many times. This chain uses TRBV27 with TRBJ2-7, with D perhaps TRBD2 (5 bases). Trimming stripped 8 bases from V and 4 bases from J, with 15 bases between. CDR1 MNHEY and CDR2 SMNVEV come from the germline V gene (reference sequence). This CDR3 contains 13 residues. In DNA, the CDR3 is TGTGCCAGCGGTCGCGGGTATCGGTACGAGCAGTACTTC. Translating it yields CASGRGYRYEQYF.

This chain joins TRBV6-5 and TRBJ2-2, with D unclear. Germline lookup yields CDR1 MNHEY and CDR2 SVGAGI. The ends were cut back, 0 bases at V and 4 bases at J, with 18 bases in the middle. The CDR3 has 18 amino acids. The CDR3 nucleotides are TGTGCCAGCAGTTACTCGAGGTTAAACTGGGAAGGCACCGGGGAGCTGTTTTTT. Protein: CASSYSRLNWEGTGELFF.

A word on this clonotype: This clone may be a read error of a much larger clone one base away. The V and J genes are TRBV18 and TRBJ2-2; the D is unclear. CDR1 and CDR2 from the germline V gene are KGHSH and LQKENI. CDR3 size: 13 residues. The CDR3 DNA follows: TGTGTCAGCTCACCTACGAACACCGGGGAGCTGTTTTTT. This gives the protein CVSSPTNTGELFF.

As for this clonotype: A clone one base away is much larger, so this may be a read error. The V gene is TRBV7-2, the J gene TRBJ2-7; 7 bases align to TRBD1. The J segment lost 1 base and the V segment lost 7 bases, leaving 7 bases of the junction unmatched. CDR1 is SGHTA, CDR2 FQGNSA, per germline. The CDR3 runs 14 residues. CDR3 sequence: CASNRTQGSYEQYF. DNA for the CDR3: TGTGCCAGCAACCGGACACAGGGGTCCTACGAGCAGTACTTC.

By share, this clonotype counts as medium-sized. The chain is built from TRBV15 and TRBJ2-7, with D uncertain. There are 14 residues in the CDR3. V lost 0 bases and J lost 2, with 8 bases in between. Looked up from germline, CDR1 is LNHNV and CDR2 is YYDKDF (reference sequence). The CDR3 sequence is CATSRDIGTYEQYF. The CDR3 DNA reads TGTGCCACCAGCAGAGATATCGGTACCTACGAGCAGTACTTC.

This clonotype was found many times. The rearrangement uses TRBV6-2 or TRBV6-3 and TRBJ1-6, with D hard to call. The CDR3 covers 12 residues. The V gene lost 0 bases and the J gene lost 10 bases, with 4 bases spanning the gap. Germline V gene sequence: CDR1 MNHEY, CDR2 SVGEGT. Here the CDR3 reads CASSYSESPLHF. CDR3 coding DNA: TGTGCCAGCAGTTACTCGGAGTCACCCCTCCACTTT.

There are many counts of this clonotype. The CDR3 loop reads CASSYSYSPDTQYF. The CDR3 DNA reads TGTGCCAGCAGTTACTCGTACAGTCCAGATACGCAGTATTTT. The rearrangement uses TRBV6-6 and TRBJ2-3; the D is unclear. Trimming took off 0 bases at V and 4 bases at J, with 8 bases between the two ends. Germline V gives CDR1 MNHNY, CDR2 SVGAGI (reference sequence). The CDR3 is 14 amino acids.

This clonotype was observed a few times. This chain links TRBV20-1 with TRBJ2-5, with 7 bases fitting TRBD1. This CDR3 contains 14 residues. Trimming took 3 bases from V and 5 from J; bases not matched to a gene: 9. Germline CDR1 and CDR2: DFQATT and SNEGSKA (reference sequence). CDR3 DNA sequence: TGCAGTGCTAGGAAAGGGGGCGCACAGGAGACCCAGTACTTC. Encoded protein: CSARKGGAQETQYF.

On this clonotype itself: This may come from a read error, since a much larger clone is one base off. V usage is TRBV13 and J usage is TRBJ2-1; D is tentatively TRBD1 or TRBD2 (5 bases each). This CDR3 comprises 14 residues. Per germline, CDR1 PRHDT and CDR2 FYEKMQ (reference sequence). V dropped 4 bases and J dropped 4 bases, with 11 bases sitting between them. The CDR3 spells CASSSGRTYNEQFF. In nucleotides, the CDR3 is TGTGCCAGCAGCTCGGGACGGACATACAATGAGCAGTTCTTC.

This clonotype was counted ten times or more. J is TRBJ2-7 and V is TRBV20-1; 9 bases line up with TRBD1. The germline gives CDR1 DFQATT, CDR2 SNEGSKA (reference sequence). The length of the CDR3 is 15 residues. Trimming removed 8 bases from V and 9 bases from J; junction bases left unmatched: 20. The CDR3 DNA sequence: TGCAGTTGCCATCAACCGGGACAGGGCTCTCTTAGGCAGTACTTC. Translation: CSCHQPGQGSLRQYF.

This clonotype was found a few times. The genes are TRBV2 and TRBJ2-6; D is unclear. The V gene's germline CDR1 is SNHLY and CDR2 FYNNEI. V was clipped by 7 bases and J by 4 bases, with 14 bases between them. This CDR3 spans 15 amino acids. CDR3 in DNA: TGTGCCAGCACCTTCGGAAGTCTGGGGGCCAACGTCCTGACTTTC. This sequence encodes CASTFGSLGANVLTF.